The 14 T cell receptor beta chains below come from one sample, sequenced in a study of response to subunit inactivated influenza vaccine (dated by TCRdb to the late 2010s). To prepare the library, RT-PCR was applied. This sample was sequenced with an Illumina HiSeq 2500. TCRdb reworked the public reads: Q25 trimming with fastp, MiXCR clone assembly, productive beta chains retained. Every entry covers one CDR3 protein and lists the most common genes and DNA from its rows. The sample yields some 800,000 distinct CDR3 sequences; 20% to 25% were counted once. About a tenth of the sample belongs to the ten largest clones. The sample in question was PBMCs from blood, obtained roughly 5 days after vaccination. All receptors derive from a man aged 50 or older who received an inactivated influenza vaccine. Donor details come from another sample of the same person, matched by shared clones.

A single count supports this clonotype. This sequence joins TRBV27 and TRBJ2-7; D gene unclear. The V gene's germline CDR1 is MNHEY and CDR2 SMNVEV (reference sequence). V was trimmed by 0 bases and J by 1 base, leaving 10 bases between them. The CDR3 spans 15 residues. This CDR3 is CASSLSIGVSYEQYF. Written as DNA, the CDR3 is TGTGCCAGCAGTTTATCGATAGGAGTATCCTACGAGCAGTACTTC.

The chain is built from TRBV5-1 and TRBJ2-5; no clear D gene. V was shortened by 1 base and J by 5 bases, with 12 bases between the two germline ends. CDR1 and CDR2 from the germline V gene are SGHRS and YFSETQ. CDR3 length: 14 amino acids. The CDR3 reads CASSLLVGEETQYF. CDR3 nucleotides: TGCGCCAGCAGCTTGTTGGTAGGAGAGGAGACCCAGTACTTC.

This clonotype came up a few times. This chain connects TRBV11-1 to TRBJ2-1; 16 bases match TRBD2. CDR1 and CDR2 from the germline V gene are SGHAT and FQDESV (reference sequence). The CDR3 extends over 19 amino acids. J lost 1 base, V lost 5 bases, and 8 bases had no gene match. The CDR3 nucleotides are TGTGCCAGCAGCCCCAAGGGACTAGCGGGGGGGCCGTCCTACAATGAGCAGTTCTTC. It codes for CASSPKGLAGGPSYNEQFF.

The rearrangement uses TRBV10-3 and TRBJ2-7, with a weak D call TRBD1 (6 bases). Germline V gene sequence: CDR1 ENHRY, CDR2 SYGVKD. Trimming cost V 4 bases and J 5 bases, with 15 bases left between them. This CDR3 contains 14 residues. The CDR3 is CAISAYRDTNEQYF. DNA for the CDR3: TGTGCCATCAGTGCCTACAGGGATACCAACGAGCAGTACTTC.

This clonotype was seen a handful of times. The chain joins TRBV27 to TRBJ2-2; D is possibly TRBD2 (5 bases). CDR3 length equals 13 residues. V was pared by 6 bases and J by 7 bases, with 12 bases between. Germline lookup yields CDR1 MNHEY and CDR2 SMNVEV (reference sequence). CDR3 amino acids: CASRMREVGELFF. The CDR3 bases are TGTGCCAGCAGAATGAGGGAAGTCGGGGAGCTGTTTTTT.

This clonotype was found a few times. A junction boundary mismatches the germline segment, possibly from a read error. V and J are TRBV29-1 and TRBJ2-5; D gene unclear. CDR3 length: 14 amino acids. The germline V gene encodes CDR1 SQVTM and CDR2 ANQGSEA. DNA of the CDR3: TGCAGCGCCCGATTGTCTGACTTTCAAGGGACCCAGTACTTC. It specifies CSARLSDFQGTQYF.

The V gene is TRBV6-5, the J gene TRBJ2-2; 8 nucleotides match TRBD2. Germline CDR1 is MNHEY and CDR2 is SVGAGI. Trimming cost V 2 bases and J 2 bases; bases outside gene matches: 4. This CDR3 is 16 amino acids long. The CDR3 region has the DNA TGTGCCAGCAGTTACGGTCGGGGGGGAAACACCGGGGAGCTGTTTTTT. Translating it yields CASSYGRGGNTGELFF.

The chain has TRBV29-1 and TRBJ2-2; tentative D call: TRBD2 (5 bases). The CDR3 has 13 residues. V shed 6 bases and J shed 2 bases, with 10 bases lying between them. Germline lookup yields CDR1 SQVTM and CDR2 ANQGSEA. The CDR3 DNA follows: TGCAGCGTGTTAGCGAGAAACACCGGGGAGCTGTTTTTT. As protein: CSVLARNTGELFF.

This clonotype was found a few times. This sequence joins TRBV5-6 and TRBJ2-3; 8 bases are shared with TRBD1. The CDR3 spans 15 residues. V shed 1 base and J 5 bases; nucleotides not matched to a gene: 6. The V gene's germline CDR1 is SGHDT and CDR2 YYEEEE. The CDR3 DNA follows: TGTGCCAGCAGCTTGACCGGGACAGGTATAGATACGCAGTATTTT. Its protein is CASSLTGTGIDTQYF.

This clonotype turned up a few times. This chain uses TRBV4-2 with TRBJ2-2; weak D call: TRBD2 (5 bases). The CDR3 sequence is 14 residues long. Trimming removed 1 base from V and 6 bases from J, with 9 bases in between. CDR1 and CDR2 from the germline V gene are LGHNA and YNFKEQ. For the CDR3, the DNA is TGTGCCAGCAGCCAAGTTGGGAGTGCCGGGGAGCTGTTTTTT. Translated: CASSQVGSAGELFF.

This clonotype was recorded a few times. This chain connects TRBV5-1 to TRBJ1-1; weak D call: TRBD1 (5 bases). Germline assignment: CDR1 SGHRS and CDR2 YFSETQ. The CDR3 extends over 15 amino acids. V shed 4 bases and J shed 4 bases, with 17 bases lying between them. DNA of the CDR3: TGCGCCAGCAGCAACACCCGGCAGGGCGGCACTGAAGCTTTCTTT. Encoded protein: CASSNTRQGGTEAFF.

Note on this clonotype: This may be a read error: a much more frequent sequence differs by one nucleotide. The genes are TRBV25-1 and TRBJ2-1, with 8 bases matching TRBD2. The CDR3 is 15 residues long. CDR1 is MGHDK and CDR2 is SYGVNS in the germline V gene. CDR3: CASSGAGGPYDEQFF. CDR3 bases: TGTGCCAGCAGTGGGGCGGGAGGTCCCTACGATGAGCAGTTCTTC.

This clonotype was recorded at least ten times. The chain links TRBV20-1 to TRBJ2-3; D gene uncertain. Germline V gives CDR1 DFQATT, CDR2 SNEGSKA (reference sequence). The CDR3 length is 12 residues. With 0 bases removed from V and 2 bases from J, the gap between germline ends came to 3 bases. DNA for the CDR3: TGCAGTGCTAGAGATCCCACAGATACGCAGTATTTT. This translates into CSARDPTDTQYF.

V usage is TRBV12-3 or TRBV12-4 and J usage is TRBJ1-1; 8 bases are shared with TRBD1. The CDR3 covers 15 residues. The ends lost 1 base at V and 6 bases at J; junction bases unmatched: 7. This CDR3 reads CASSLGLTGDAEAFF. The CDR3 DNA sequence: TGTGCCAGCAGTTTAGGTTTGACAGGGGACGCTGAAGCTTTCTTT.